This T cell receptor beta chain was observed in a study of blood T cell repertoires in COVID-19. Study as a whole: T cells, B-cell-depleted T cells, or PBMCs provided the cDNA or gDNA that served as material.

Germline V CDR1 and CDR2: SGHTA, FQGNSA. The CDR3 length is 14 residues. The V and J ends lost 2 bases and 3 bases, in that order; junction bases with no gene match: 1. Profiling relied on immunoSEQ multiplex PCR, and the TCRdb table lists in-frame clones only, not all of them. This table has 250,000 to 400,000 clones, 88% appearing once. Sequenced input: peripheral blood. The source of this sequence is a young woman with COVID-19, enrolled during active disease. The chain combines TRBV7-2 with TRBJ2-7; 10 nucleotides agree with TRBD2. CDR3 amino acids: CASSLRTSGYEQYF. The CDR3, as DNA: TGTGCCAGCAGCTTACGGACTAGCGGCTACGAGCAGTACTTC. The entire variable domain, with the rest obtained from reference TRBV7-2 and TRBJ2-7, is as follows: GAGVSQSPSNKVTEKGKDVELRCDPISGHTALYWYRQSLGQGLEFLIYFQGNSAPDKSGLPSDRFSAERTGGSVSTLTIQRTQQEDSAVYLCASSLRTSGYEQYFGPGTRLTVT.